This entry concerns a single TCR beta chain. Original handling: Reference gene primers were amplified, and this amplification served to estimate nucleated cell counts. Some clones are missing from TCRdb's copy, which holds only in-frame ones; the method was immunoSEQ multiplex PCR. Clonal size and the V and J genes are those of that table, whereas D and trimming came from the DNA. The profile shows around 100,000 clones, 89% of them singletons. The source of the sample is a study of blood T cell repertoires in COVID-19. Study-level information: Italy, Spain and the United States were the sources of the convalescent and acute COVID-19 samples.

Germline V gives CDR1 SGHRS, CDR2 YFSETQ. V lost 4 bases, J lost 1 base, and 8 bases lay in between. This CDR3 spans 13 amino acids. Sequenced: peripheral blood. This chain links TRBV5-1 with TRBJ1-2; D is unresolved. This receptor was identified in a woman of 80 years or more in a cohort sampled during active COVID-19. In nucleotides, the CDR3 is TGCGCCAGCAGCACGACTGGTAACTATGGCTACACCTTC. This gives the protein CASSTTGNYGYTF.